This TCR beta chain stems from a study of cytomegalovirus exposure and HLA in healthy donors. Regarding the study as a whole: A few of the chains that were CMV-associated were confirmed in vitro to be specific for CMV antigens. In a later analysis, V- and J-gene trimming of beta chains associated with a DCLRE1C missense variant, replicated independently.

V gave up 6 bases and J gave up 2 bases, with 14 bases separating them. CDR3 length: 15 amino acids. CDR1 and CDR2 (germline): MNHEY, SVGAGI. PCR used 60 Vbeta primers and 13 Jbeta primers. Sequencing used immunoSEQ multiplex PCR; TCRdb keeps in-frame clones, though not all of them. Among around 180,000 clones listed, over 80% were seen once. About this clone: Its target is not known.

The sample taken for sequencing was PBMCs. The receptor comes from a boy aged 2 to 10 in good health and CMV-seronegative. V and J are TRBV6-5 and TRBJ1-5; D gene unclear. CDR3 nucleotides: TGTGCCAGCAGCCCCACCGTACGGGGCAATCAGCCCCAGCATTTT. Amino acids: CASSPTVRGNQPQHF.